These T cell receptor beta chains were read from a single sample in a study of T-cell memory formation after mild COVID-19. One entry per CDR3 protein, called by TCRdb with MiXCR from the 5' RACE reads. Among about 560,000 distinct CDR3 sequences listed, around 15% were seen once. The sample was PBMCs or a T cell subset sorted from them (not recorded which). Receptors were obtained from an adult woman who had mild COVID-19 (a few samples of this study predate the infection). Cell type and time point are not known. The CDR3 runs from the conserved cysteine through the conserved F or W. Fields, in order: D gene, V gene, J gene, clone size, CDR3 DNA, CDR3 protein. A D gene is named only where the DNA matches it firmly. The listing skips clone size in some rows; elsewhere it reads once, few, many or a size class.

>TRBD2|TRBV19|TRBJ2-1|NA
TGTGCCAGTAGTAGAGAGCTAGCGGCCTACAATGAGCAGTTCTTC
CASSRELAAYNEQFF
>NA|TRBV6-5|TRBJ2-5|NA
TGTGCCAGCAGTTACGGGACCGCGCGATCCGAGACCCAGTACTTC
CASSYGTARSETQYF
>NA|TRBV5-1|TRBJ1-2|few
TGCGCCAGCAGCCCGGCAGGGGCGCGAAAAGGAGGCTACACCTTC
CASSPAGARKGGYTF
>NA|TRBV6-1|TRBJ1-1|many
TGTGCCAGCAGTTTGCAGAGGACTGAAGCTTTCTTT
CASSLQRTEAFF
>TRBD2|TRBV12-3/TRBV12-4|TRBJ2-2|few
TGTGCCAGCAGTGGACTAGCGGGGCGCACCGGGGAGCTGTTTTTT
CASSGLAGRTGELFF
>TRBD2|TRBV12-3/TRBV12-4|TRBJ2-1|NA
TGTGCCAGCAGTAGGGGACTAGCGGGAGGGCTAGATGAGCAGTTCTTC
CASSRGLAGGLDEQFF
>NA|TRBV5-8|TRBJ2-3|few
TGTGCCAGCAGCTTGGATTGGGGCACAGATACGCAGTATTTT
CASSLDWGTDTQYF
>NA|TRBV11-2|TRBJ2-7|few
TGTGCCAGCAGCTTAGCGGGAGTAATCTACGAGCAGTACTTC
CASSLAGVIYEQYF
>NA|TRBV27|TRBJ1-1|few
TGTGCCAGCAGTCCCGAGGACAGTCTGGGGGACACTGAAGCTTTCTTT
CASSPEDSLGDTEAFF
>TRBD1|TRBV29-1|TRBJ1-5|NA
TGCAGCGTTGTGACAGGGGGCAATCAGCCCCAGCATTTT
CSVVTGGNQPQHF
>NA|TRBV7-8|TRBJ2-5|few
TGTGCCAGCAGCTTACGAAGGAGGAAGGAGACCCAGTACTTC
CASSLRRRKETQYF
>NA|TRBV7-2|TRBJ1-4|few
TGTGCCAGCAGCCCCGCGGGAGGGGACAATGAAAAACTGTTTTTT
CASSPAGGDNEKLFF
>TRBD2|TRBV20-1|TRBJ2-1|NA
TGCAGTGCTAGAAGGCACTCAGGACTAGCGGGGGGGTACAATGAGCAGTTCTTC
CSARRHSGLAGGYNEQFF
>NA|TRBV4-3|TRBJ2-5|many
TGCGCCAGCAGCCACGAACCGACAGGAAGGGAGACCCAGTACTTC
CASSHEPTGRETQYF
>TRBD2|TRBV4-2|TRBJ2-1|many
TGTGCCAGCAGCCGGACTAGCGGGGGGGCCCTTGAGCAGTTCTTC
CASSRTSGGALEQFF
>NA|TRBV4-1|TRBJ1-1|few
TGCGCCAGCAGCCCACTCGGGACGGAGAACACTGAAGCTTTCTTT
CASSPLGTENTEAFF
>NA|TRBV10-3|TRBJ1-2|NA
TGTGCCATCAGTGAGGTTGTAGGGGCGAACTATGGCTACACCTTC
CAISEVVGANYGYTF
>NA|TRBV3-1|TRBJ2-5|NA
TGTGCCAGCAGCCAAGCGGCACTGGACTACAAGACCCAGTACTTC
CASSQAALDYKTQYF
>NA|TRBV5-5|TRBJ1-1|many
TGTGCCAGCAGCTTGCGATCGCGGGGGGTCCTCGTCCCGGACACTGAAGCTTTCTTT
CASSLRSRGVLVPDTEAFF
>NA|TRBV28|TRBJ1-2|NA
TGTGCCAGCAGGCACCGGGACTATGGCTACACCTTC
CASRHRDYGYTF
>NA|TRBV6-5|TRBJ1-1|many
TGTGCCAGCAGTTACGTGGTGAACACTGAAGCTTTCTTT
CASSYVVNTEAFF
>TRBD2|TRBV5-1|TRBJ2-1|few
TGCGCCAGCAGTCAGACTAGCGGGGGGCCTGGTGAGCAGTTCTTC
CASSQTSGGPGEQFF
>NA|TRBV7-9|TRBJ1-1|few
TGTGCCAGCAGCTTAGATGCAGGGTACATGACTGAAGCTTTCTTT
CASSLDAGYMTEAFF
>TRBD2|TRBV11-2|TRBJ2-1|NA
TGTGCCAGCAGCCCCCTCGGGGGGTCTGGGAAGAATGAGCAGTTCTTC
CASSPLGGSGKNEQFF
>NA|TRBV7-3|TRBJ1-6|NA
TGTGCCAGCAGCTTTAATAAGGATTCACCCCTCCACTTT
CASSFNKDSPLHF
>TRBD1|TRBV7-3|TRBJ1-1|few
TGTGCCAGCAGCCCGAGTCCCGGGACAGGGGGGTACACTGAAGCTTTCTTT
CASSPSPGTGGYTEAFF
>NA|TRBV6-2/TRBV6-3|TRBJ2-1|NA
TGTGCCAGCAGTTACCGCCGGGGTAACAATGAGCAGTTCTTC
CASSYRRGNNEQFF
>NA|TRBV20-1|TRBJ2-2|many
TGCAGTGCTAGAGCCTCACTAGCCTCCACCGGGGAGCTGTTTTTT
CSARASLASTGELFF
>TRBD1|TRBV3-1|TRBJ2-7|NA
TGTGCCAGCAGCCAAGGCCCCACGTGGACAGGGGTCTGCGAGCAGTACTTC
CASSQGPTWTGVCEQYF
>NA|TRBV5-1|TRBJ2-3|many
TGCGCCAGCAGCTTGGCCTCCCGGAGTGGTTGGGGGAACGAAGATACGCAGTATTTT
CASSLASRSGWGNEDTQYF
>NA|TRBV11-1|TRBJ2-1|NA
TGTGCCAGCAGTGAGGCAGTGGGGTCTTACAATGAGCAGTTCTTC
CASSEAVGSYNEQFF
>NA|TRBV3-1|TRBJ2-5|few
TGTGCCAGCAGCCATCGGAGGACCCAGTACTTC
CASSHRRTQYF
>TRBD1|TRBV20-1|TRBJ1-5|few
TGCAGTGCTAGGTCCGGGACAGGGTTGAATCAGCCCCAGCATTTT
CSARSGTGLNQPQHF
>NA|TRBV7-9|TRBJ1-2|few
TGTGCCAGCAGCCCCCTAGCGGGCCGCCAGGAGGCCTATGGCTACACCTTC
CASSPLAGRQEAYGYTF
>NA|TRBV19|TRBJ2-7|NA
TGTGCCAGTAGTATAGACCGGGCCAGACAGTACTTC
CASSIDRARQYF
>NA|TRBV4-1|TRBJ2-2|NA
TGCGCCAGCAGCCAAGATTGGGCCGGGGAGCTGTTTTTT
CASSQDWAGELFF
>NA|TRBV5-1|TRBJ1-1|many
TGCGCCAGCAGCTTGGATGGGGTCAACACTGAAGCTTTCTTT
CASSLDGVNTEAFF
>TRBD1|TRBV6-5|TRBJ1-1|few
TGTGCCAGCAGTAACGCCCCAGGGGGCACTGAAGCTTTCTTT
CASSNAPGGTEAFF
>NA|TRBV9|TRBJ2-2|many
TGTGCCAGCAGCGTAGAGATAGGAGGGGAGCTGTTTTTT
CASSVEIGGELFF
>NA|TRBV6-5|TRBJ1-5|few
TGTGCCAGCAGTTACAGGGAGGGTCAGCCCCAGCATTTT
CASSYREGQPQHF
>TRBD1|TRBV25-1|TRBJ2-7|NA
TGTGCCAGCAGTGACCAACGACAGGGCAATTACGAGCAGTACTTC
CASSDQRQGNYEQYF
>NA|TRBV25-1|TRBJ2-2|NA
TGTGCCAGCAGTGAACACAGGGCCGGGGAGCTGTTTTTT
CASSEHRAGELFF
>NA|TRBV29-1|TRBJ2-2|many
TGCAGCGTTGCCGACACCGGGGAGCTGTTTTTT
CSVADTGELFF